The source of this T cell receptor (beta chain) is a study of cytomegalovirus exposure and HLA in healthy donors. Across the study: Approximately 85 million unique TCRs from HLA-typed donors were held in an early release of data.

V was pared by 1 base and J by 2 bases, with 7 bases of the junction left unmatched. Germline V gives CDR1 SGHRS, CDR2 YFSETQ. This CDR3 has 17 residues. Details on this clone: The antigen is unknown.

Study observations and caveats: The classifier reportedly diagnosed cytomegalovirus status with high sensitivity and specificity. For presence/absence analyses, sequencing depth was assumed to be roughly uniform across donors.

It was with 60 Vbeta and 13 Jbeta primers that the PCR ran. As handled by the study authors: In a later analysis, about 12 million of around 75 million unique beta chains occurred in at least two donors. Sequencing was performed with immunoSEQ multiplex PCR; in TCRdb, only in-frame clones are kept and a portion is missing. That table supplies the V and J calls and clone size; D and trimming were determined from the DNA. Here the sample table reports approximately 120,000 clones. The clonotype originates from a young man in good health and CMV-seronegative. The V and J genes are TRBV5-1 and TRBJ2-5; 11 bases match TRBD2. Sequencing was carried out using PBMCs. The CDR3 loop is CASSLFGTSGFQETQYF. CDR3 nucleotides: TGCGCCAGCAGCTTGTTCGGGACTAGCGGATTTCAAGAGACCCAGTACTTC.